These 4 T cell receptor beta chains were sequenced from one sample in a study of T cells in Graves' hyperthyroidism and ophthalmopathy. Amplified TCR beta CDR3 regions derived from RNA transcripts. First-round RT-PCR of the TCR CDR3 relied on the HTBI primer set. TCRdb redid the calling of the multiplex PCR reads with MiXCR, one entry per CDR3 protein. The data show 300,000 to 450,000 distinct CDR3 sequences, less than 20% seen once. The sequencing input was blood. The receptor source for this set is a young man with Graves' ophthalmopathy.

This clonotype is deemed medium-sized (0.01 to 0.1%). This chain joins TRBV3-1 and TRBJ2-7; weak D call: TRBD2 (6 bases). V dropped 3 bases and J dropped 4 bases, with 16 bases sitting between them. CDR1 is LGHDT, CDR2 YNNKEL, per germline (reference sequence). This CDR3 comprises 15 residues. CDR3 coding DNA: TGTGCCAGCAGCCACGAGGGCGGGAACCGTTACGAGCAGTACTTC. It encodes CASSHEGGNRYEQYF.

This clonotype appeared many times. The rearrangement links TRBV12-3 or TRBV12-4 to TRBJ1-1, with 11 nucleotides matching TRBD1. The CDR3 runs 18 residues. V was clipped by 6 bases and J by 4 bases; unmatched bases: 16. The chain's CDR3 is CASSTTGTGGLMGTEAFF. The CDR3 DNA follows: TGTGCCAGCAGCACAACCGGGACAGGGGGGCTCATGGGCACTGAAGCTTTCTTT.

This clonotype was seen repeatedly, ten times or more. The V gene is TRBV2, the J gene TRBJ1-2, with D possibly TRBD1 on 6 matching bases. The CDR3 loop spans 13 amino acids. The V end lost 3 bases, the J end lost 4 bases, and 9 bases lay between the germline ends. Per the germline V gene, CDR1 is SNHLY and CDR2 is FYNNEI. CDR3 nucleotide sequence: TGTGCCAGCAGTGAGGACAGTAGCTATGGCTACACCTTC. Translated: CASSEDSSYGYTF.

This chain links TRBV2 with TRBJ2-7; D is unresolved. There are 13 residues in the CDR3. Germline CDR1 reads SNHLY; CDR2 reads FYNNEI. Between the trimmed V and J ends, which lost 6 bases and 3 bases, there was a span of 12 bases. CDR3 region: CASSAHQHYEQYF. CDR3 nucleotide sequence: TGTGCCAGCAGCGCCCACCAGCACTACGAGCAGTACTTC.